This entry concerns a single T cell receptor (beta chain). Looked up from germline, CDR1 is SEHNR and CDR2 is FQNEAQ (reference sequence). The V and J ends lost 4 bases and 6 bases, in that order; junction bases with no gene match: 4. This CDR3 spans 15 amino acids. Per the original data handling: Reference gene primer amplification in the assay estimated nucleated cell counts. TCRdb's table, derived via immunoSEQ multiplex PCR, lists solely in-frame clones and lacks some. D and trimming come from the DNA, and the V and J calls and clone size come from that table. This sample has about 91,000 clones, with about 90% found just once. The sample originates from a study of blood T cell repertoires in COVID-19. Study context: Some COVID-19 samples were acute and others convalescent; all came from the United States, Italy and Spain. From T cells, B-cell-depleted T cells, or PBMCs came the material, which was cDNA or gDNA.

The sequenced sample was peripheral blood. The clonotype comes from a woman in her 70s with acute or convalescent COVID-19. The rearrangement uses TRBV7-9 and TRBJ1-4, with TRBD1 matching 11 bases. DNA of the CDR3: TGTGCCAGCAGCTGGGACAGGGGGGAAGATGAAAAACTGTTTTTT. Protein sequence: CASSWDRGEDEKLFF.